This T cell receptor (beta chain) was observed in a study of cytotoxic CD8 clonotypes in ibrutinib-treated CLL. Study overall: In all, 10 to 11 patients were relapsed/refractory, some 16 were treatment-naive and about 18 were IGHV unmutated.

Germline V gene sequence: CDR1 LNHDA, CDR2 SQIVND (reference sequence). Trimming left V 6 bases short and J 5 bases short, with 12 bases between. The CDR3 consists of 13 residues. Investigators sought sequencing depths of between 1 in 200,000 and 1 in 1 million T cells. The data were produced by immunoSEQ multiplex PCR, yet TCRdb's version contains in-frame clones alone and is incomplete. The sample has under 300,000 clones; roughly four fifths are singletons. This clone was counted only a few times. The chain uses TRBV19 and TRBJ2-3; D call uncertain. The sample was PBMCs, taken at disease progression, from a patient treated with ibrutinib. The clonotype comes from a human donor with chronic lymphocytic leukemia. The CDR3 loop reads CASRPYLGDTQYF. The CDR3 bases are TGTGCCAGTAGGCCATACCTCGGAGATACGCAGTATTTT.